This TCR beta chain was profiled in a study of beta chain features in type 1 diabetes. This clone was counted between two and nine times. The antigen is not known. Expressed TCRB transcripts were sequenced because the isolated RNA had all been reverse transcribed beforehand. Using immunoSEQ multiplex PCR, the repertoire was profiled, and TCRdb retains in-frame clones only, with some absent. The data contain approximately 600,000 clones, over 10% of them singletons. General observations from the study: When Type 1 diabetes patients were examined, their TCRB CDR3s proved moderately but significantly shorter in all four CD4+ subsets.

V trimming: 1 base; J trimming: 1 base; junction bases outside the gene matches: 10. Per germline, CDR1 LGHNA and CDR2 YSLEER. The CDR3 has 19 residues. The sequenced material came from naive CD4+ T cells from blood. The chain carries TRBV4-3 and TRBJ1-5; 10 bases line up with TRBD1. The receptor's source is a man aged 25 to 40 with type 1 diabetes. In DNA, the CDR3 is TGCGCCAGCAGCCAAGCAAGCGGGACAGGGGATGGAAGCAATCAGCCCCAGCATTTT. This encodes CASSQASGTGDGSNQPQHF.